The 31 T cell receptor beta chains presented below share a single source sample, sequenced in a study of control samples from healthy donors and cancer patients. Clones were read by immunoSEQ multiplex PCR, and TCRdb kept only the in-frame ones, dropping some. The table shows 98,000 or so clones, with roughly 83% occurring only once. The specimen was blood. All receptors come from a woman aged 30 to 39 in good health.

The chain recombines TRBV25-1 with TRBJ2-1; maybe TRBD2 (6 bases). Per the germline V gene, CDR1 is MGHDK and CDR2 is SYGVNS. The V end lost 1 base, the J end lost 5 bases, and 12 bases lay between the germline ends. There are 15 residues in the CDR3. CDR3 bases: TGTGCCAGCAGTGAATGGGGCGGGATAAACAATGAGCAGTTCTTC. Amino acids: CASSEWGGINNEQFF. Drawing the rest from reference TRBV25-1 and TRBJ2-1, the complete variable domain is EADIYQTPRYLVIGTGKKITLECSQTMGHDKMYWYQQDPGMELHLIHYSYGVNSTEKGDLSSESTVSRIRTEHFPLTLESARPSHTSQYLCASSEWGGINNEQFFGPGTRLTVL.

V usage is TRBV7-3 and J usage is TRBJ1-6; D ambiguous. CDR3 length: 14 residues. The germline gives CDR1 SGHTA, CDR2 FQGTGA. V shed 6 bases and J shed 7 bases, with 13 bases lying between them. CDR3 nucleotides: TGTGCCAGCAGTTCATCTACTTCCAATTCACCCCTCCACTTT. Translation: CASSSSTSNSPLHF.

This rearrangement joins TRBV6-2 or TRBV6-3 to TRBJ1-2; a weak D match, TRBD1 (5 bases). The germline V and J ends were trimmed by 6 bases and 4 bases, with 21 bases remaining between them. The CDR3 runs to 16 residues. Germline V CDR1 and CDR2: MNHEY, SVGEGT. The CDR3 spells CASSPSFNRLVYGYTF. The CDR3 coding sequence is TGTGCCAGCAGCCCCTCATTTAACAGGCTCGTCTATGGCTACACCTTC.

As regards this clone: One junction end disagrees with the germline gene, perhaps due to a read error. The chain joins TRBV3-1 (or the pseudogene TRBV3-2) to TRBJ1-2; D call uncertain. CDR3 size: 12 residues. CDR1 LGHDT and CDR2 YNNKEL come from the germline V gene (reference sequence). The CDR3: CASSQGGEGRLF. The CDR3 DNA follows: TGTGCCAGCAGCCAAGGTGGGGAGGGCCGCCTGTTC.

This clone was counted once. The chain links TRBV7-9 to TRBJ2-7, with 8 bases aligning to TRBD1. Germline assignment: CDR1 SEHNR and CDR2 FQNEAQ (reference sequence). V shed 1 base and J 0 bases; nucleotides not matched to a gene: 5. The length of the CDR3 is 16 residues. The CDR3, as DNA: TGTGCCAGCAGCTTAGGGGGGACAGGATCCTCCTACGAGCAGTACTTC. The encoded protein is CASSLGGTGSSYEQYF.

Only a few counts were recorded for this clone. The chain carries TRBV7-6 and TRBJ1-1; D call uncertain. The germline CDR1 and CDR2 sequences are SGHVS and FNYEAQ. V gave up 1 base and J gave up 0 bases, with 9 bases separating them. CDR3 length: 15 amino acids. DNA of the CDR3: TGTGCCAGCAGCTTAGGCAGGCCTATGAACACTGAAGCTTTCTTT. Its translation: CASSLGRPMNTEAFF.

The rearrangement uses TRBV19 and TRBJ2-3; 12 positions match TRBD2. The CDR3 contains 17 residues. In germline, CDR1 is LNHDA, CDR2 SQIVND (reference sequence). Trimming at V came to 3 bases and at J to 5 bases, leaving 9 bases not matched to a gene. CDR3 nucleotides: TGTGCCAGTAGTATCTCCACTCTAGCGGGGGGGCAAGATACGCAGTATTTT. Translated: CASSISTLAGGQDTQYF.

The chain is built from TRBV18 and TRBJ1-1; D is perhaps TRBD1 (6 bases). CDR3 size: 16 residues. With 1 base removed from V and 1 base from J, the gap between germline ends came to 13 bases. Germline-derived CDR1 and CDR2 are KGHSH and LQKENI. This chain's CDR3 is CASSPLTGWGNTEAFF. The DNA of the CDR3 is TGTGCCAGCTCACCACTGACAGGCTGGGGGAACACTGAAGCTTTCTTT.

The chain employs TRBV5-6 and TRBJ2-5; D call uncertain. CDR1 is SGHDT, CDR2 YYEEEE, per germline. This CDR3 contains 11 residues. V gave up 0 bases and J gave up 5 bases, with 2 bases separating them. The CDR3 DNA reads TGTGCCAGCAGCTTGGAGGAGACCCAGTACTTC. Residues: CASSLEETQYF.

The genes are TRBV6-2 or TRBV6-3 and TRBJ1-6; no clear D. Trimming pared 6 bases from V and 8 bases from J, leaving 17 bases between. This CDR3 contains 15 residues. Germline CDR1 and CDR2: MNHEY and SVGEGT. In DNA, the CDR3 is TGTGCCAGCAGCCACAAGGGCCTCTCTGATTCACCCCTCCACTTT. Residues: CASSHKGLSDSPLHF.

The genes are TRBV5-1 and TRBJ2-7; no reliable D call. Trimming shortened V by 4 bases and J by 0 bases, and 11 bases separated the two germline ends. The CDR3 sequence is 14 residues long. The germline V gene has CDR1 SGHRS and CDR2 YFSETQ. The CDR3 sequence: CASSEVAGSYEQYF. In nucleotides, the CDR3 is TGCGCCAGCAGCGAGGTGGCTGGCTCCTACGAGCAGTACTTC.

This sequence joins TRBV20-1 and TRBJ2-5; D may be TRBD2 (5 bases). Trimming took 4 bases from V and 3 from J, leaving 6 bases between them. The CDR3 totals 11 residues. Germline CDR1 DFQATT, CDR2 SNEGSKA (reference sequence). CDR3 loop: CSAMGEETQYF. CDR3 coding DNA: TGCAGTGCTATGGGAGAAGAGACCCAGTACTTC.

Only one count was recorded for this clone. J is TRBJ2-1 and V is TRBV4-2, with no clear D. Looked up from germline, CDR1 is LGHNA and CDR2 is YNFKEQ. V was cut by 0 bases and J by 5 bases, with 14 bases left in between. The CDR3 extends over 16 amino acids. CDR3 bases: TGTGCCAGCAGCCAAGATTTTTTAGTAAAAGACAATGAGCAGTTCTTC. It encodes CASSQDFLVKDNEQFF.

As DNA, the CDR3 is TGTGCCAGCAGTTTAGGACGGGAGCAGTTCTTC. This codes for CASSLGREQFF. This chain joins TRBV12-3 or TRBV12-4 and TRBJ2-1; D remains ambiguous. Trimming pared 1 base from V and 10 bases from J, leaving 5 bases between. The CDR3 spans 11 residues.

The CDR3 here is CASSLRSGASTDTQYF. In DNA, the CDR3 is TGTGCCAGCAGCTTAAGGTCAGGCGCTAGCACAGATACGCAGTATTTT. The chain is built from TRBV7-3 and TRBJ2-3; unclear D gene. The ends were cut back, 1 base at V and 0 bases at J, with 11 bases in the middle. CDR3 length: 16 amino acids. From germline, CDR1 is SGHTA and CDR2 FQGTGA.

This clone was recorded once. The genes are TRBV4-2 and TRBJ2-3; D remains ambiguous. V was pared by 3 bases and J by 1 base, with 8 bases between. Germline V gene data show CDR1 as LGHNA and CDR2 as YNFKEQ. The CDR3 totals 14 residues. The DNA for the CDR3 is TGTGCCAGCAGCCAGGCGACCCGCACAGATACGCAGTATTTT. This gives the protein CASSQATRTDTQYF.

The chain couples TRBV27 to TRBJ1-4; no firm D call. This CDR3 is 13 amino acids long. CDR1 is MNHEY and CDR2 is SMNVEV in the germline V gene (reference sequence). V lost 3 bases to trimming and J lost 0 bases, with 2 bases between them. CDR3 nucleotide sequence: TGTGCCAGCAGTTTCCCAACTAATGAAAAACTGTTTTTT. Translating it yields CASSFPTNEKLFF.

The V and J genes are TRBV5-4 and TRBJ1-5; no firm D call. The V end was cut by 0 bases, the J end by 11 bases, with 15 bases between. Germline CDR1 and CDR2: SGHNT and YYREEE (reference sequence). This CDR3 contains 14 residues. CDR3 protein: CASSLANSPWSQHF. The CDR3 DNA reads TGTGCCAGCAGCTTGGCGAACAGTCCGTGGTCCCAGCATTTT.

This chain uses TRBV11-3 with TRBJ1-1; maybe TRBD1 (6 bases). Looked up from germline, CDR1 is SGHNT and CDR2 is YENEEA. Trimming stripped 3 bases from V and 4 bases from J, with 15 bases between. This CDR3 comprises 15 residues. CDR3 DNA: TGTGCCAGCAGCTTCTCCGGACAGCAGGCCACTGAAGCTTTCTTT. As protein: CASSFSGQQATEAFF.

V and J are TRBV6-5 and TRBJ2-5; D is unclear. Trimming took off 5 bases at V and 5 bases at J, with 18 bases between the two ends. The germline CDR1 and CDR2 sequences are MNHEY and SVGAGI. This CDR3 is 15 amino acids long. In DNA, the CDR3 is TGTGCCAGCAGTCTAGGACCAGCAGTTTGGGAGACCCAGTACTTC. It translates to CASSLGPAVWETQYF.

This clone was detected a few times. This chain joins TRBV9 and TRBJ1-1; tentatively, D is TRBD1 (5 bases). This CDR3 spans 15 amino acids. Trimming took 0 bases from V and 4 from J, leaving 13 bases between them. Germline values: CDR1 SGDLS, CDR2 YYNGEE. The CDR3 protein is CASSVAPRDGTEAFF. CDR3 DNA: TGTGCCAGCAGCGTAGCCCCGCGGGACGGCACTGAAGCTTTCTTT. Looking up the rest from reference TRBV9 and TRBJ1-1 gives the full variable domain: DSGVTQTPKHLITATGQRVTLRCSPRSGDLSVYWYQQSLDQGLQFLIQYYNGEERAKGNILERFSAQQFPDLHSELNLSSLELGDSALYFCASSVAPRDGTEAFFGQGTRLTVV.

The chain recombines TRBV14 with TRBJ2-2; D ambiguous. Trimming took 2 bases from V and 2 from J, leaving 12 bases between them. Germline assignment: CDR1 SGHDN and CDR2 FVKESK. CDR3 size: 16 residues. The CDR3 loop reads CASSQLRQPNTGELFF. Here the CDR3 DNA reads TGTGCCAGCAGCCAACTGAGACAACCAAACACCGGGGAGCTGTTTTTT.

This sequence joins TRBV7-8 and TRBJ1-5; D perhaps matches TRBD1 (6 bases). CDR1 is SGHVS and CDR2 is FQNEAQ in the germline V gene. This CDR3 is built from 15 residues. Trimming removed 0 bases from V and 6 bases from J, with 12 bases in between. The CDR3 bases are TGTGCCAGCAGCTTAGCCGGGGGCGGAGGTCAGCCCCAGCATTTT. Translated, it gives CASSLAGGGGQPQHF.

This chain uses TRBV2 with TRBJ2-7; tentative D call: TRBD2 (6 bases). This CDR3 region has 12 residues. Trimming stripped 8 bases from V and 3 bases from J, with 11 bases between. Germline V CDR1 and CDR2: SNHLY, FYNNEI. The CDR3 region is CASGGADYEQYF. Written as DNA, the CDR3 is TGTGCCAGCGGCGGGGCGGACTACGAGCAGTACTTC. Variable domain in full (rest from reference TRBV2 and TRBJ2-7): EPEVTQTPSHQVTQMGQEVILRCVPISNHLYFYWYRQILGQKVEFLVSFYNNEISEKSEIFDDQFSVERPDGSNFTLKIRSTKLEDSAMYFCASGGADYEQYFGPGTRLTVT.

CDR3: CASSPAPRDRGPHEQFF. CDR3 DNA: TGTGCCAGCAGCCCAGCACCCCGGGACAGGGGGCCCCATGAGCAGTTCTTC. This chain links TRBV7-7 with TRBJ2-1; 12 bases map to TRBD1. Looked up from germline, CDR1 is SSHAT and CDR2 is FNYEAQ (reference sequence). Germline trimming cut 5 bases from V and 8 bases from J; bases unmatched to any gene: 13. The CDR3 has 17 residues.

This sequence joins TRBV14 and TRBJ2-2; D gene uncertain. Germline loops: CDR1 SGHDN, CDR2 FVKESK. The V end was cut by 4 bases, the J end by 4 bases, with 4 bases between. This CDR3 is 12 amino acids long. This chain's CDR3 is CASSLATGELFF. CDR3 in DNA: TGTGCCAGCAGCCTAGCCACCGGGGAGCTGTTTTTT. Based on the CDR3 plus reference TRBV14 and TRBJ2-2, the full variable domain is EAGVTQFPSHSVIEKGQTVTLRCDPISGHDNLYWYRRVMGKEIKFLLHFVKESKQDESGMPNNRFLAERTGGTYSTLKVQPAELEDSGVYFCASSLATGELFFGEGSRLTVL.

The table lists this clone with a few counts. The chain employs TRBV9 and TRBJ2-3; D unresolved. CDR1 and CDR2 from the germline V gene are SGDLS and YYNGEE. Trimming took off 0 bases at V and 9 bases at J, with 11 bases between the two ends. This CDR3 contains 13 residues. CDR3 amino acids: CASSVAGLATQYF. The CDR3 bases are TGTGCCAGCAGCGTAGCCGGCCTTGCCACGCAGTATTTT.

CDR3 amino acids: CAISDPDRGVTDTQYF. CDR3 nucleotides: TGTGCCATCAGTGACCCGGACAGGGGAGTTACAGATACGCAGTATTTT. The rearrangement uses TRBV10-3 and TRBJ2-3; 9 bases are a match to TRBD1. From germline, CDR1 is ENHRY and CDR2 SYGVKD. This CDR3 has 16 amino acids. Trimming removed 3 bases from V and 3 bases from J; junction bases left unmatched: 7.

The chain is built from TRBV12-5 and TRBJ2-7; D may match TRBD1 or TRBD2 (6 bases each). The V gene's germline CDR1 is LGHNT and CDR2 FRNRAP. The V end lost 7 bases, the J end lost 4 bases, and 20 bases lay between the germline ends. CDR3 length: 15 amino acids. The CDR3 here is CASAKGGAGEYEQYF. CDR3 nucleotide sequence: TGTGCTAGTGCCAAAGGCGGGGCAGGGGAATACGAGCAGTACTTC.

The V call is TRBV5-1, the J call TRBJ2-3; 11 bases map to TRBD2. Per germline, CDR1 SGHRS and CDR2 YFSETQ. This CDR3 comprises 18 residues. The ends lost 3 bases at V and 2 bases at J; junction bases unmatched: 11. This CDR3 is CASSSSSGGTTHTDTQYF. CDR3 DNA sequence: TGCGCCAGCAGCTCCTCTAGCGGGGGGACAACCCACACAGATACGCAGTATTTT.

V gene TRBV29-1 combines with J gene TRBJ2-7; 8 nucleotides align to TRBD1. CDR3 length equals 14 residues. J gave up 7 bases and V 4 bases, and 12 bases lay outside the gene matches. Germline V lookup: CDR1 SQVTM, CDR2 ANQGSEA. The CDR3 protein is CSVVVPGQGEEQYF. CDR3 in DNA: TGCAGCGTTGTAGTTCCAGGACAGGGTGAAGAGCAGTACTTC.